These 2 T cell receptor beta chains were sequenced from one sample in a study of blood T cell repertoires in COVID-19. Assay used: immunoSEQ multiplex PCR; TCRdb lists only in-frame clones, some missing. The sample contains just under 90,000 clones, approximately 88% of which appear only once. Sequenced sample: peripheral blood. These receptors were taken from a man aged 60 to 69 with acute or convalescent COVID-19.

This clone showed up just once. The J gene is TRBJ1-2, the V gene TRBV3-1 (or the pseudogene TRBV3-2); no clear D gene. Trimming pared 4 bases from V and 8 bases from J, leaving 17 bases between. Germline CDR1 and CDR2: LGHDT and YNNKEL (reference sequence). The CDR3 runs to 14 residues. CDR3 bases: TGTGCCAGCAGCCCCTATACCAACAGCGGCGGCTACACCTTC. It specifies CASSPYTNSGGYTF.

A single count supports this clone. This rearrangement joins TRBV10-2 to TRBJ2-1, with TRBD1 identical over 10 bases. With V trimmed by 3 bases and J by 10 bases, 9 bases remained unmatched. Germline V gene lookup returns CDR1 WSHSY and CDR2 SAAADI. CDR3 length equals 15 residues. DNA of the CDR3: TGCGCCAGCAGTGACCGGGACAGGGGTTATTGGGAGCAGTTCTTC. The encoded protein is CASSDRDRGYWEQFF.